This T cell receptor (beta chain) was recorded in a study of CD8 T cells in ankylosing spondylitis. Study-wide findings and caveats: What seemed typical of ankylosing spondylitis blood was a TCR beta motif built from roughly eight highly homologous variants. Disease-linked clones reportedly showed significant enrichment in matched ankylosing spondylitis synovial fluid.

In regard to this clonotype: Its antigen is as yet unknown.

Losses at the gene ends were 3 bases for V and 3 bases for J; bases not matched to a gene: 5. The CDR3 is 16 amino acids. From germline, CDR1 is KGHSH and CDR2 LQKENI. TCRdb reprocessed the 5' RACE reads via MiXCR and lists one record per CDR3 protein. The data contain roughly 100,000 distinct CDR3 sequences, about 24% of them singletons. Source material: synovial fluid, either unsorted or a sorted T cell fraction (not recorded which). The sequence was obtained from a male donor with ankylosing spondylitis. The chain carries TRBV18 and TRBJ2-2, with TRBD1 matching over 9 bases. As DNA, the CDR3 is TGTGCCAGCTCACCCCGGACAGGGGAGGACACCGGGGAGCTGTTTTTT. Its protein is CASSPRTGEDTGELFF.